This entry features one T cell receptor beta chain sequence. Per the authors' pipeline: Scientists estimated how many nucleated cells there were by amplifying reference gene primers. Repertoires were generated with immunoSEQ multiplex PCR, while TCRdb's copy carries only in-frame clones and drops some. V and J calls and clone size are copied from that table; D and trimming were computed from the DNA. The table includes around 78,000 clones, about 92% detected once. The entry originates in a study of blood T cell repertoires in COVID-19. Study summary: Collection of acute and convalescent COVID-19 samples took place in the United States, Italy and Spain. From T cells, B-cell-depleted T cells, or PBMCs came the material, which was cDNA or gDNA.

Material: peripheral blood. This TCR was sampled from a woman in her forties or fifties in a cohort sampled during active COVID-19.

The CDR3 DNA sequence: TGCGCCAGCAGTCGTCCGGGACAGGGGTCGTTTGGGGAGCTGTTTTTT. As protein: CASSRPGQGSFGELFF. The chain carries TRBV10-2 and TRBJ2-2, with 10 nucleotides matching TRBD1. Per the germline V gene, CDR1 is WSHSY and CDR2 is SAAADI. CDR3 length equals 16 residues. The V gene end was trimmed by 5 bases and the J gene end by 8 bases; junction bases not matched to a gene: 11.